This T cell receptor beta chain was sequenced in a study of blood T cell repertoires in COVID-19. Study-level background: Acute-phase and convalescent COVID-19 samples originated in the United States, Italy and Spain.

CDR1 is SNHLY and CDR2 is FYNNEI in the germline V gene. Trimming cost V 4 bases and J 0 bases; bases outside gene matches: 9. This CDR3 spans 17 amino acids. Per the original methods: Nucleated cell number was recorded as an estimate derived from reference gene primer amplification. TCRdb's copy holds only in-frame clones and misses some; the assay was immunoSEQ multiplex PCR. That table supplies the V and J calls and clone size; D and trimming were determined from the DNA. The table has around 300,000 clones, 85% to 90% seen once. Enrollment of patients from Seattle took place during active infection, with longitudinal follow-up.

This TCR was recovered from a woman between 35 and 50 years old with COVID-19, enrolled during active disease. This chain links TRBV2 with TRBJ1-5; 7 nucleotides align to TRBD1. The material sequenced was peripheral blood. The CDR3 region is CASSGTGLWSSNQPQHF. The CDR3 DNA follows: TGTGCCAGCAGTGGGACAGGCCTTTGGTCTAGCAATCAGCCCCAGCATTTT.